This T cell receptor beta chain was identified in a study of blood T cells in healthy people across ages. PCR was performed a second time for roughly 7 to 11 cycles using a sample-barcoded 5' primer and a J-beta primer mix. The template-switch adaptor was a 5' adaptor with 12 random nucleotides. It tagged each cDNA molecule. Each CDR3 protein gets one entry after TCRdb re-called the 5' RACE reads with MiXCR. The data hold around 800,000 distinct CDR3 sequences, with more than 25% observed a single time. This clonotype turned up a few times. The germline CDR1 and CDR2 sequences are SQVTM and ANQGSEA. The CDR3 runs 17 residues. A further study also used this sample, focusing on T cells of mothers and their children.

This TCR was sampled from a boy aged 10-17 years in good health. The chain has TRBV29-1 and TRBJ2-1, with TRBD2 identical over 11 bases. The J call may not be correct, given that the DNA end is closer to TRBJ2-7. Sequenced material: blood. The CDR3 DNA reads as TGCAGCGTCCGCCCACTACTAGCGGGGGCTGTTCTTGGGGAGCAGTACTTC. Residues: CSVRPLLAGAVLGEQYF.